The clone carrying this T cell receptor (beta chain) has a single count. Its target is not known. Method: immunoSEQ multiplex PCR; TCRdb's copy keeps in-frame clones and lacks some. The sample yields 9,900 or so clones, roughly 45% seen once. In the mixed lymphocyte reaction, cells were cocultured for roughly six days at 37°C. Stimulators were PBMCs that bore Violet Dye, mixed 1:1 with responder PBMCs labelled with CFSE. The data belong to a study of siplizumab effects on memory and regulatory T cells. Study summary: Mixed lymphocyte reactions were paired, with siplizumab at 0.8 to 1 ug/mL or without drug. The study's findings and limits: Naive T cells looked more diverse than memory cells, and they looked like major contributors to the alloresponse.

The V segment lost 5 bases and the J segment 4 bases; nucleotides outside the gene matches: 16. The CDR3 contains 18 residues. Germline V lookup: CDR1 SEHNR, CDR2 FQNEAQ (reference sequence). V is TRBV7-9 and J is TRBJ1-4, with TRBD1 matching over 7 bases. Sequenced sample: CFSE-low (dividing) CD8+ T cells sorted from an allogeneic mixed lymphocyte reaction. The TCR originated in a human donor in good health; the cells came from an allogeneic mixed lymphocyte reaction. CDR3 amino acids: CASSPPLGIGTDNEKLFF. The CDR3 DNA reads TGTGCCAGCAGCCCCCCTTTGGGTATCGGGACAGATAATGAAAAACTGTTTTTT.